A selection of T cell receptor beta chains follows, all from one sample in a study of blood T cell repertoires in COVID-19. Clones were read by immunoSEQ multiplex PCR, and TCRdb kept only the in-frame ones, dropping some. The sample lists roughly 250,000 clones; around 82% were seen once. Specimen: peripheral blood. These receptors came from a person aged 70 to 85 with COVID-19, enrolled during active disease. Each CDR3 is given with its conserved first and last residue.

J | V | CDR3
TRBJ1-2 | TRBV27 | CASSPRTGAYGYTF
TRBJ2-2 | TRBV6-2/TRBV6-3 | CASSYGGALVTGELFF
TRBJ1-2 | TRBV28 | CASSLLDRVGGYTF
TRBJ2-5 | TRBV11-2 | CASSPFRGMETQYF
TRBJ1-6 | TRBV6-5 | CASKYRGNSPLHF
TRBJ1-5 | TRBV19 | CASSDPGLPRGNQPQHF
TRBJ2-5 | TRBV9 | CASSGGDRGLWETQYF
TRBJ2-5 | TRBV30 | CAWSAGGPTETQYF
TRBJ1-4 | TRBV7-8 | CASSPGQGSNEKLFF
TRBJ2-4 | TRBV2 | CASTGSGTAKNIQYF
TRBJ2-1 | TRBV11-3 | CASSLDHSGRNEQFF
TRBJ2-7 | TRBV6-2/TRBV6-3 | CASSHSASGNYEQYF
TRBJ1-5 | TRBV6-5 | CASGTRGIGNQPQHF
TRBJ1-1 | TRBV5-1 | CASSLDINTEAFF
TRBJ1-5 | TRBV29-1 | CSVVEGASSNQPQHF
TRBJ2-2 | TRBV12-3/TRBV12-4 | CASSFQVAGELFF
TRBJ2-1 | TRBV7-9 | CASSLGRELGEQFF
TRBJ1-1 | TRBV7-8 | CASSLLSWDRGRLNTEAFF
TRBJ1-5 | TRBV24-1 | CATGDSQPQHF
TRBJ1-1 | TRBV10-3 | CAISEKIRDRPNHVFF
TRBJ2-1 | TRBV5-8 | CASSLEQGTYNEQFF
TRBJ1-1 | TRBV15 | CATRRDRLFLNTEAFF
TRBJ1-6 | TRBV28 | CASSPDSLTPLHF
TRBJ1-5 | TRBV7-2 | CASSLDGGGPQHF
TRBJ1-4 | TRBV9 | CASSVAVQGNEKLFF
TRBJ2-7 | TRBV4-2 | CASSQNIHSYEQYF
TRBJ1-5 | TRBV27 | CASSSWGGNQPQHF
TRBJ2-3 | TRBV4-1 | CASSRRAGGLDTQYF
TRBJ2-7 | TRBV10-1 | CASSEWGGGLSYEQYF
TRBJ1-2 | TRBV20-1 | CSASTDTDGYTF
TRBJ2-4 | TRBV28 | CASSWSYDSPQGIQYF
TRBJ1-5 | TRBV15 | CATSRGGSNQPQHF
TRBJ2-3 | TRBV5-1 | CASSLAGQIGDTQYF
TRBJ2-1 | TRBV29-1 | CSARDRSLANEQFF
TRBJ2-2 | TRBV19 | CASTPGQANTGELFF
TRBJ2-1 | TRBV7-6 | CASSLMATSGSYNEQFF
TRBJ2-1 | TRBV4-3 | CASSHSLAEPYNEQFF
TRBJ2-4 | TRBV9 | CASSVTEVPQNIQYF
TRBJ2-5 | TRBV5-6 | CASSPGLAGGQETQYF
TRBJ1-5 | TRBV6-5 | CASSRGDYQPQHF
TRBJ2-1 | TRBV7-6 | CASSFGTSGSFNEQFF
TRBJ1-1 | TRBV7-3 | CASSQLGGTEAFF
TRBJ1-3 | TRBV4-3 | CASSQDLRQGPSSAGNTIYF
TRBJ2-7 | TRBV27 | CASSLTGGSGGEQYF
TRBJ2-3 | TRBV7-2 | CASSTSAGTDTQYF
TRBJ2-2 | TRBV30 | CACITRGSMVLGELFF
TRBJ1-2 | TRBV27 | CASSLAGLKQGYTF
TRBJ2-5 | TRBV5-5 | CASSLEGLAGAYQETQYF
TRBJ1-1 | TRBV19 | CASSISAGLGTEAFF
TRBJ1-2 | TRBV6-1 | CASSEWNPGQGGYGYTF